This TCR beta chain was observed in a study of blood T cell repertoires in COVID-19. The overall study: COVID-19 samples, acute and convalescent, were from the United States, Italy and Spain. Sample material is recorded as cDNA or gDNA derived from T cells, B-cell-depleted T cells, or PBMCs.

In the authors' workflow: Scientists estimated how many nucleated cells there were by amplifying reference gene primers. TCRdb keeps only in-frame clones here, not all; method: immunoSEQ multiplex PCR. That table furnishes V, J and clone size, whereas the DNA furnished D and trimming. The sample includes 130,000 to 150,000 clones, 84% of them seen just once. Germline V CDR1 and CDR2: SGHTA, FQGNSA. Trimming cost V 1 base and J 1 base, with 11 bases left between them. The CDR3 runs 16 residues. The sequencing input was peripheral blood. The receptor was isolated from a man aged 60 to 75 with active or convalescent COVID-19. The V gene is TRBV7-2, the J gene TRBJ1-5, with unresolved D. The CDR3: CASSLEARRSNQPQHF. CDR3 nucleotide sequence: TGTGCCAGCAGCTTAGAAGCACGGAGAAGCAATCAGCCCCAGCATTTT. The variable domain in full, with the rest retrieved from reference TRBV7-2 and TRBJ1-5, is GAGVSQSPSNKVTEKGKDVELRCDPISGHTALYWYRQSLGQGLEFLIYFQGNSAPDKSGLPSDRFSAERTGGSVSTLTIQRTQQEDSAVYLCASSLEARRSNQPQHFGDGTRLSIL.